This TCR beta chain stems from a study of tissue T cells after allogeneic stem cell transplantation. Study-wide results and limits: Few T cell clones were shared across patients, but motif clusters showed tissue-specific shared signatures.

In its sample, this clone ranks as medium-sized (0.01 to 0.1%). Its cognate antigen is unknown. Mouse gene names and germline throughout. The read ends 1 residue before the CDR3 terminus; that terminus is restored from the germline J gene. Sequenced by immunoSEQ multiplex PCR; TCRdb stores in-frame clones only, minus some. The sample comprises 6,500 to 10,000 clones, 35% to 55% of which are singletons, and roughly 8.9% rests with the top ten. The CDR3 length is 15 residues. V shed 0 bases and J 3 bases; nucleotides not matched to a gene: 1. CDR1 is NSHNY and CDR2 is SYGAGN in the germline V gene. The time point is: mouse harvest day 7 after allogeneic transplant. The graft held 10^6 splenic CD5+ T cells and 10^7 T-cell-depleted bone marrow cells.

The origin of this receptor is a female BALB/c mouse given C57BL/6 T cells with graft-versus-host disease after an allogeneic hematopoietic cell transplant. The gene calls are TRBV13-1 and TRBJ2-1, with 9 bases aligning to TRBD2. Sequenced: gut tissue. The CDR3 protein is CASSDAWGGYAEQFF. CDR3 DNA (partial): TGTGCCAGCAGTGATGCCTGGGGGGGCTATGCTGAGCAGTTC.